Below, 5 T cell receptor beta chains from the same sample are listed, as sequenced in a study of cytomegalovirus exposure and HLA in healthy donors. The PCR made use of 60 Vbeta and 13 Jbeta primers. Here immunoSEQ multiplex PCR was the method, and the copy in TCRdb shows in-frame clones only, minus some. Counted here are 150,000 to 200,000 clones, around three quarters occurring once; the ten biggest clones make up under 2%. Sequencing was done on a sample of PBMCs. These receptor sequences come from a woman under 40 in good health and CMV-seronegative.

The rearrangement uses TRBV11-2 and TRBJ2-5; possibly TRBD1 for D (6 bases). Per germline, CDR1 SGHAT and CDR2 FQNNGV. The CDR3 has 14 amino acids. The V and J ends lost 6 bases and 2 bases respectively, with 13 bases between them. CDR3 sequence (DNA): TGTGCCAGCAGGGGGGCAGGTTTACAAGAGACCCAGTACTTC. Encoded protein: CASRGAGLQETQYF.

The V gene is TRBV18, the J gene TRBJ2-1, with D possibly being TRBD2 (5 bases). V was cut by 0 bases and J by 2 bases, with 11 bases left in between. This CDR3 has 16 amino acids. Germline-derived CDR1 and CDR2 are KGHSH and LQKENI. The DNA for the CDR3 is TGTGCCAGCTCACCACCTGCTAGCTACACCTACAATGAGCAGTTCTTC. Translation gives CASSPPASYTYNEQFF. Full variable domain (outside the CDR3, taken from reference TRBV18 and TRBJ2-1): NAGVMQNPRHLVRRRGQEARLRCSPMKGHSHVYWYRQLPEEGLKFMVYLQKENIIDESGMPKERFSAEFPKEGPSILRIQQVVRGDSAAYFCASSPPASYTYNEQFFGPGTRLTVL.

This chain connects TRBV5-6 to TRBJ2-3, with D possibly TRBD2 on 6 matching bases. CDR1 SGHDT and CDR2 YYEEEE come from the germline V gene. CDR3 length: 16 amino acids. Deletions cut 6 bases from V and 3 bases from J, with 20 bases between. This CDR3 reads CASTLSPGELTDTQYF. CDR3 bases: TGTGCCAGCACCCTATCGCCGGGGGAGTTGACAGATACGCAGTATTTT.

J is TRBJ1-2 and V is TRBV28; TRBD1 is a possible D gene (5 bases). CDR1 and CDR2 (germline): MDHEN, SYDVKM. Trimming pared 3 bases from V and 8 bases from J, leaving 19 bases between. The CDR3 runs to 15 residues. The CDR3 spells CASSFPRDWLYGYTF. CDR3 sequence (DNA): TGTGCCAGCAGTTTCCCCCGGGACTGGCTTTACGGCTACACCTTC.

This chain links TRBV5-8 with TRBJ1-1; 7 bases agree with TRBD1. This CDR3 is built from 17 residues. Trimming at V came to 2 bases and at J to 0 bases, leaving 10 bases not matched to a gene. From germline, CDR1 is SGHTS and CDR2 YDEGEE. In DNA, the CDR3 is TGTGCCAGCAGCTTTTGGGCCACAGGGGCGGTGAACACTGAAGCTTTCTTT. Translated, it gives CASSFWATGAVNTEAFF.